One T cell receptor (beta chain) is described in this entry. RNA transcripts served as the template for amplifying TCR beta CDR3 regions. First-round RT-PCR with HTBI primers amplified the TCR CDR3 region. TCRdb redid the calling of the multiplex PCR reads with MiXCR, one entry per CDR3 protein. The data hold more than 350,000 distinct CDR3 sequences, with more than 12% observed a single time. Clinical symptoms, serum thyroxine, TRAb, thyroid ultrasound and orbital computed tomography established diagnosis. This specimen belongs to a study of T cells in Graves' hyperthyroidism and ophthalmopathy. Trimming at V came to 6 bases and at J to 4 bases, leaving 6 bases not matched to a gene. This CDR3 has 15 amino acids.

This chain uses TRBV12-3 or TRBV12-4 with TRBJ2-7; 13 positions match TRBD2. The sample comprised blood. This sequence originates from a young woman with Graves' hyperthyroidism. The CDR3 nucleotides are TGTGCCAGCAGATATGGACTAGCGGGGGTATACGAGCAGTACTTC. Amino acids: CASRYGLAGVYEQYF.